The 20 T cell receptor beta chains below come from one sample, sequenced in a study of TET2 disruption in CD19-targeted CAR T cells. Antigens for these TCRs are unknown. Treatment meaning: autologous CTL019 cells: CD19 CAR with 4-1BB and CD3 zeta domains. Sequenced by immunoSEQ multiplex PCR; TCRdb stores in-frame clones only, minus some. This table holds tens of thousands of clones. The sequences come from CD8- CAR+ T cells sorted from cultured blood T cells, collected for CD19 CAR T cell therapy. Specified subset: CD8-negative CAR-positive T cells from the infusion product. Receptors originate from a man between 65 and 80 years old with chronic lymphocytic leukemia.

As regards this clone: The read terminates 3 residues before the CDR3 end, so the remaining end is supplied by the germline J gene. The chain recombines TRBV18 with TRBJ1-2; 7 nucleotides agree with TRBD1. CDR1 and CDR2 from the germline V gene are KGHSH and LQKENI. The CDR3 contains 15 residues. V lost 5 bases to trimming and J lost 4 bases; unmatched junction nucleotides: 10. The CDR3 DNA, read in part, is TGTGCCAGCTCATTCTCTACCGGGACAGTCTATGGC. It translates to CASSFSTGTVYG. The whole CDR3 is CASSFSTGTVYGYTF. The variable domain in full, completed from reference TRBV18 and TRBJ1-2, reads NAGVMQNPRHLVRRRGQEARLRCSPMKGHSHVYWYRQLPEEGLKFMVYLQKENIIDESGMPKERFSAEFPKEGPSILRIQQVVRGDSAAYFCASSFSTGTVYGYTFGSGTRLTVV.

Comment on this clone: The missing CDR3 end, 3 residues past where the read stops, is filled in from the germline J gene. The V gene is TRBV19, the J gene TRBJ2-7, with 7 bases aligning to TRBD1. The CDR3 loop spans 15 amino acids. With 1 base clipped from V and 2 bases from J, the junction kept 5 bases outside the gene matches. Germline assignment: CDR1 LNHDA and CDR2 SQIVND (reference sequence). This CDR3 is CASSIAPTGPYEQYF. The sequenced CDR3 bases are TGTGCCAGTAGTATAGCCCCGACAGGGCCCTACGAG. The complete variable domain, with remaining parts taken from reference TRBV19 and TRBJ2-7, reads DGGITQSPKYLFRKEGQNVTLSCEQNLNHDAMYWYRQDPGQGLRLIYYSQIVNDFQKGDIAEGYSVSREKKESFPLTVTSAQKNPTAFYLCASSIAPTGPYEQYFGPGTRLTVT.

Remarks on this clone: The read ends 3 residues early relative to the CDR3; the germline J gene fills the gap. The chain recombines TRBV7-9 with TRBJ1-1; no clear D. Trimming removed 5 bases at V and 0 bases at J, with 7 bases between. CDR1 and CDR2 from the germline V gene are SEHNR and FQNEAQ (reference sequence). CDR3 length: 13 residues. The part of the CDR3 DNA that was read is TGTGCCAGCAGCCGACGGGTGAACACTGAA. Protein sequence: CASSRRVNTE. The full CDR3 sequence reads CASSRRVNTEAFF.

In the case of this clone: The CDR3 end lies 3 residues beyond the end of the read and is filled in from the germline J gene. V usage is TRBV18 and J usage is TRBJ1-2; unclear D gene. CDR1 is KGHSH, CDR2 LQKENI, per germline. The CDR3 has 14 residues. The part of the CDR3 DNA that was read is TGTGCCAGCTCTCCTCGGGGTCCCCTCTACGAC. Protein sequence: CASSPRGPLYD. The CDR3 as a whole reads CASSPRGPLYDYTF. Full variable domain (remainder filled in from reference TRBV18 and TRBJ1-2): NAGVMQNPRHLVRRRGQEARLRCSPMKGHSHVYWYRQLPEEGLKFMVYLQKENIIDESGMPKERFSAEFPKEGPSILRIQQVVRGDSAAYFCASSPRGPLYDYTFGSGTRLTVV.

In regard to this clone: The CDR3 is cut off 3 residues early in the read; its end comes from the germline J gene. V is TRBV18 and J is TRBJ1-2; D unresolved. CDR1 and CDR2 from the germline V gene are KGHSH and LQKENI. This CDR3 spans 14 amino acids. Trimming pared 0 bases from V and 6 bases from J, leaving 11 bases between. The chain's CDR3 is CASSPPSQGHGYTF. The CDR3 bases that were read are TGTGCCAGCTCACCACCCAGCCAAGGGCATGGC.

Details on this clone: The read comes to an end 3 residues before the CDR3 does, leaving the germline J gene to fill in the end. The V gene is TRBV14, the J gene TRBJ2-4; D not resolved. Germline V gene data show CDR1 as SGHDN and CDR2 as FVKESK. The CDR3 has 14 amino acids. CDR3 bases read: TGTGCCAGCAGCCAAGGCGGTGAAGCCTATGGT. It is translated as CASSQGGEAYG. The full CDR3 reads CASSQGGEAYGQYF.

A note on this clone: One end of the junction fails to match germline, which may point to a read error. Coverage ceases 3 residues before the CDR3 finishes, and the germline J gene fills in the end. Other DNA sequences of this sample code for an identical CDR3. V is TRBV7-9 and J is TRBJ1-3, with D tentatively TRBD1 (5 bases). There are 13 residues in the CDR3. Germline values: CDR1 SEHNR, CDR2 FQNEAQ (reference sequence). The sequenced part of the CDR3 DNA is TGTGCCAGCAACGTTGGGGGGGGAAACACT. It specifies CASNVGGGNT. The full CDR3 reads CASNVGGGNTIYF.

Worth noting for this clone: The CDR3 end falls 3 residues outside the read, so it is completed with the germline J gene. The chain combines TRBV18 with TRBJ1-1; 7 bases align to TRBD1. Germline V gene lookup returns CDR1 KGHSH and CDR2 LQKENI. The length of the CDR3 is 16 residues. The DNA read from the CDR3 is TGTGCCAGCTCACCAGGGGCAGGGGGTTACAAAAACATT. Amino acids: CASSPGAGGYKNI. The whole CDR3 sequence reads CASSPGAGGYKNIAFF.

As regards this clone: The read comes to an end 3 residues before the CDR3 does, leaving the germline J gene to fill in the end. The V and J genes are TRBV5-1 and TRBJ2-7; D remains unclear. Trimming took 1 base from V and 6 from J, leaving 8 bases between them. The CDR3 is 12 residues long. Germline CDR1 is SGHRS and CDR2 is YFSETQ. The CDR3 here is CASSLQGGEQYF. The sequenced part of the CDR3 DNA is TGCGCCAGCAGCTTGCAAGGTGGCGAG. Full variable domain (rest looked up from reference TRBV5-1 and TRBJ2-7): KAGVTQTPRYLIKTRGQQVTLSCSPISGHRSVSWYQQTPGQGLQFLFEYFSETQRNKGNFPGRFSGRQFSNSRSEMNVSTLELGDSALYLCASSLQGGEQYFGPGTRLTVT.

Worth noting for this clone: Read sequence stops 3 residues before the CDR3 end, and the germline J gene provides the missing end. The chain links TRBV28 to TRBJ1-3; D remains ambiguous. Germline CDR1 MDHEN, CDR2 SYDVKM. V lost 1 base and J lost 0, with 10 bases in between. The CDR3 runs to 16 residues. CDR3 sequence: CASSLLRRLSGNTIYF. Partial CDR3 DNA: TGTGCCAGCAGTTTATTGCGCAGGCTCTCTGGAAACACC.

Comment on this clone: From the germline J gene comes the end of the CDR3, since the read stops 3 residues before it. The chain links TRBV25-1 to TRBJ1-2; a weak D match, TRBD1 (6 bases). CDR3 length: 12 amino acids. With 7 bases removed from V and 4 bases from J, the gap between germline ends came to 10 bases. The germline V gene encodes CDR1 MGHDK and CDR2 SYGVNS. The CDR3 loop reads CASTTGTYGYTF. The part of the CDR3 DNA that was read is TGTGCCAGCACTACAGGGACCTATGGC.

Incomplete CDR3 DNA: TGCGCCAGCAGTAGGTTAGCGGGGAGGGAGCCTTCACAAGAGACC. Its translation: CASSRLAGREPSQET. From start to end, the CDR3 is CASSRLAGREPSQETQYF. V usage is TRBV5-1 and J usage is TRBJ2-5; 8 bases match TRBD2. The CDR3 is cut off 3 residues early in the read; its end comes from the germline J gene. Germline values: CDR1 SGHRS, CDR2 YFSETQ. The CDR3 has 18 amino acids. V was pared by 5 bases and J by 2 bases, with 17 bases of the junction left unmatched.

For this clone: The CDR3 end is not reached by the read, which stops 3 residues before it; the germline J gene fills it in. The sample has other DNA sequences that encode this CDR3 too. The chain links TRBV18 to TRBJ1-1; 7 nucleotides line up with TRBD1. CDR1 KGHSH and CDR2 LQKENI come from the germline V gene. The CDR3 totals 15 residues. CDR3 sequence: CASSPEMTGQETAFF. The covered CDR3 bases are TGTGCCAGCTCACCAGAAATGACAGGGCAAGAGACA.

CDR3 bases read: TGCAGTGCTAGAGGCGCTCTAGGAGGGGGCAGCGAG. It codes for CSARGALGGGSE. The full-length CDR3 reads as CSARGALGGGSEQYF. V is TRBV20-1 and J is TRBJ2-7; TRBD1 might be the D (7 bases). The CDR3 end falls 3 residues outside the read, so it is completed with the germline J gene. Between the trimmed V and J ends, which lost 1 base and 6 bases, there was a span of 19 bases. The CDR3 loop spans 15 amino acids. The germline V gene has CDR1 DFQATT and CDR2 SNEGSKA (reference sequence).

As regards this clone: Sequencing ends 3 residues short of the CDR3 end; the germline J gene provides the rest. V usage is TRBV20-1 and J usage is TRBJ1-5; D perhaps matches TRBD1 (6 bases). Germline assignment: CDR1 DFQATT and CDR2 SNEGSKA (reference sequence). The CDR3 length is 15 residues. The germline V and J ends were trimmed by 1 base and 6 bases, with 16 bases remaining between them. CDR3 DNA, as far as it was read: TGCAGTGCTAGAGGGTTCGGGACAATACCTCAGCCC. Encoded protein: CSARGFGTIPQP. The whole CDR3 is CSARGFGTIPQPQHF.

With respect to this clone: The read ends 3 residues early relative to the CDR3; the germline J gene fills the gap. The chain joins TRBV10-3 to TRBJ2-4; no firm D call. The CDR3 is 16 residues long. The V gene lost 3 bases and the J gene lost 1 base, with 13 bases spanning the gap. From germline, CDR1 is ENHRY and CDR2 SYGVKD. Here the CDR3 reads CAISDLAAGAKNIQYF. The part of the CDR3 DNA that was read is TGTGCCATCAGTGATCTGGCGGCCGGGGCCAAAAACATT.

As for this clone: Read coverage stops 3 residues before the CDR3 terminus; the germline J gene supplies the remainder. The rearrangement uses TRBV7-3 and TRBJ1-2; the D gene is possibly TRBD1 (6 bases). The CDR3 sequence is 15 residues long. Per germline, CDR1 SGHTA and CDR2 FQGTGA. CDR3 bases read: TGTGCCAGCAGCTTAGAGCGGGGGCGCACAGATACC. Translating it yields CASSLERGRTDT. The whole CDR3 sequence reads CASSLERGRTDTYTF.

Comments on this clone: The DNA ends 3 residues before the CDR3 does, and the rest of the CDR3 is filled in from the germline J gene. The chain has TRBV2 and TRBJ2-5; D might be TRBD1 (6 bases). V was trimmed by 4 bases and J by 5 bases, leaving 11 bases between them. There are 13 residues in the CDR3. Per germline, CDR1 SNHLY and CDR2 FYNNEI. The sequenced CDR3 bases are TGTGCCAGCAGTGGGGGGCTCGGGGAGACC. It is translated as CASSGGLGET. The CDR3 in its entirety is CASSGGLGETQYF. Full variable domain (remainder filled in from reference TRBV2 and TRBJ2-5): EPEVTQTPSHQVTQMGQEVILRCVPISNHLYFYWYRQILGQKVEFLVSFYNNEISEKSEIFDDQFSVERPDGSNFTLKIRSTKLEDSAMYFCASSGGLGETQYFGPGTRLLVL.

About this clone: The CDR3 end is not reached by the read, which stops 3 residues before it; the germline J gene fills it in. This rearrangement joins TRBV6-2 or TRBV6-3 to TRBJ2-7; possibly TRBD2 for D (6 bases). Trimming left V 7 bases short and J 0 bases short, with 13 bases between. CDR3 size: 14 residues. CDR1 MNHEY and CDR2 SVGEGT come from the germline V gene. Here the CDR3 reads CASKDYQSSYEQYF. The DNA read from the CDR3 is TGTGCCAGCAAGGACTACCAGAGCTCCTACGAG.

CDR3 region: CASRTGTVNTEAFF. CDR3 DNA, as far as it was read: TGTGCCAGCAGGACCGGGACAGTGAACACTGAA. The gene calls are TRBV12-3 or TRBV12-4 and TRBJ1-1; 7 nucleotides match TRBD1. The read falls 3 residues short of the CDR3 end, and the missing part is taken from the germline J gene. J lost 0 bases, V lost 6 bases, and 4 bases had no gene match. The CDR3 runs to 14 residues.